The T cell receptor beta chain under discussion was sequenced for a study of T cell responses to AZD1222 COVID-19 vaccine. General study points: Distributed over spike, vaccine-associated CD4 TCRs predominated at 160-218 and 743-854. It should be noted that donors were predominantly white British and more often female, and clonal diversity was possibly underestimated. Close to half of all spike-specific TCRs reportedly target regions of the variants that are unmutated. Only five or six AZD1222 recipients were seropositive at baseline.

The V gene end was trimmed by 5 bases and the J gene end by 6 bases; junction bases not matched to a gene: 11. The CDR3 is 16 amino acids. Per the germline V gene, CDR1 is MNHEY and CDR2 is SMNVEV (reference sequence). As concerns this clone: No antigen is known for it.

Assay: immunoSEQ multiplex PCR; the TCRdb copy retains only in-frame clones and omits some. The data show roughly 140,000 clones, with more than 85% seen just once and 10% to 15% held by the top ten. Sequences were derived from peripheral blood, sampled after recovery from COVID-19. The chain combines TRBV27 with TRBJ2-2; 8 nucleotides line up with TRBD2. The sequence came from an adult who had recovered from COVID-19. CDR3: CASSPARAGRAGELFF. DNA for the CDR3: TGTGCCAGCAGTCCCGCCAGGGCCGGGAGGGCCGGGGAGCTGTTTTTT.